These 6 T cell receptor beta chains were all obtained from the same sample, sequenced in a study of early T cells in non-severe SARS-CoV-2 infection. In TCRdb, the 5' RACE reads were re-called with MiXCR into one record per CDR3 protein. The top ten hold 3.5% to 5% of the sample, which has about 71,000 distinct CDR3 sequences, roughly 15% seen once. The sample was whole blood, taken at baseline. Receptor source: an adult who was a healthcare worker with PCR-confirmed SARS-CoV-2 infection or an uninfected control (not recorded which).

This clonotype appeared a few times. CDR3 sequence reads: CASSQLGQAGYGYTF. The CDR3 DNA is TGTGCCAGCAGCCAATTGGGACAGGCTGGCTATGGCTACACCTTC. The V call is TRBV3-1, the J call TRBJ1-2, with TRBD1 matching 8 bases. Germline V gene lookup returns CDR1 LGHDT and CDR2 YNNKEL (reference sequence). V lost 2 bases, J lost 4 bases, and 6 bases stayed unmatched. This CDR3 is 15 amino acids long.

The chain carries TRBV11-2 and TRBJ2-5; no definite D call. The germline CDR1 and CDR2 sequences are SGHAT and FQNNGV. V was pared by 4 bases and J by 1 base, with 7 bases between. The CDR3 spans 13 residues. The CDR3 region is CASSSNSQETQYF. CDR3 in DNA: TGTGCCAGCAGCTCAAACAGCCAAGAGACCCAGTACTTC.

J is TRBJ1-6 and V is TRBV18; 11 bases line up with TRBD1. This CDR3 has 16 residues. Germline CDR1 is KGHSH and CDR2 is LQKENI. The V gene end was trimmed by 2 bases and the J gene end by 8 bases; junction bases not matched to a gene: 5. The DNA for the CDR3 is TGTGCCAGCTCACCAGGGGACAGGGGGACGGATTCACCCCTCCACTTT. This codes for CASSPGDRGTDSPLHF.

V gene TRBV28 combines with J gene TRBJ2-1; perhaps D is TRBD1 or TRBD2 (6 bases each). Trimming removed 7 bases at V and 3 bases at J, with 19 bases between. CDR3 length: 16 amino acids. Germline V gives CDR1 MDHEN, CDR2 SYDVKM. CDR3 residues: CASTLLTGGGYNEQFF. CDR3 nucleotides: TGTGCCAGCACCCTTTTGACCGGGGGCGGCTACAATGAGCAGTTCTTC.

J is TRBJ2-4 and V is TRBV19; D is unclear. Germline CDR1 is LNHDA and CDR2 is SQIVND (reference sequence). The CDR3 consists of 16 residues. The V end was cut by 0 bases, the J end by 8 bases, with 17 bases between. Here the CDR3 DNA reads TGTGCCAGTAGTATAGAAGGTGTCTCCCGTGTTGACATTCAGTACTTC. It specifies CASSIEGVSRVDIQYF.

The chain employs TRBV20-1 and TRBJ2-1, with a tentative D call TRBD2 (5 bases). The CDR3 contains 15 residues. Germline V gene data show CDR1 as DFQATT and CDR2 as SNEGSKA (reference sequence). Trimming cost V 5 bases and J 4 bases, with 18 bases left between them. The CDR3 DNA reads as TGCAGTGCTCTTTCGGAAGCGGCGATTTACAATGAGCAGTTCTTC. The encoded protein is CSALSEAAIYNEQFF.